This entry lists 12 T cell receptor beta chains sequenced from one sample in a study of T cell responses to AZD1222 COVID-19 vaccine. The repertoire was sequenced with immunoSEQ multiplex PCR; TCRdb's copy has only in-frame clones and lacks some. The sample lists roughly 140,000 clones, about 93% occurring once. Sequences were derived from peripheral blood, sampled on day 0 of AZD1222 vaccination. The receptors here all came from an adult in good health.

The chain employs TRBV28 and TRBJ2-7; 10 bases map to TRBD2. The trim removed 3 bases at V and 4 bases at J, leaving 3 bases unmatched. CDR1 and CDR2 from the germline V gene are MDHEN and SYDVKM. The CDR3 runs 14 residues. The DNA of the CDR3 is TGTGCCAGCAGTTTCCCTAGCGGGAGTTACGAGCAGTACTTC. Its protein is CASSFPSGSYEQYF.

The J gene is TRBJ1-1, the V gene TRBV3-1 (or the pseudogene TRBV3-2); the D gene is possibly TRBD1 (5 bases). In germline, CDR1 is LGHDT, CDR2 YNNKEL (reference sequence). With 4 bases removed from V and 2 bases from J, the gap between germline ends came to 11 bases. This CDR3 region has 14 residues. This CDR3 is CASSPGLHNTEAFF. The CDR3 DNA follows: TGTGCCAGCAGCCCGGGACTCCATAACACTGAAGCTTTCTTT.

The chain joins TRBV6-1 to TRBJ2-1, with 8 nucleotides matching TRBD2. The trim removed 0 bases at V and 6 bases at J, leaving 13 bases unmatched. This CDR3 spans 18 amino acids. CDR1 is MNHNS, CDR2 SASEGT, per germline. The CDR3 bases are TGTGCCAGCAGTGAAGCCCCTCTGGTAGCGGGGCTCCCCAATGAGCAGTTCTTC. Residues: CASSEAPLVAGLPNEQFF.

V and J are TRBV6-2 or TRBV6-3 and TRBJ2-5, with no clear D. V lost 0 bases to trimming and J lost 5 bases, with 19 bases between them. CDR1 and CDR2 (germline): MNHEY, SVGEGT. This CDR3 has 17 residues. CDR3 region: CASSYSIVFTYWETQYF. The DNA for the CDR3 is TGTGCCAGCAGTTACTCGATCGTCTTTACATATTGGGAGACCCAGTACTTC.

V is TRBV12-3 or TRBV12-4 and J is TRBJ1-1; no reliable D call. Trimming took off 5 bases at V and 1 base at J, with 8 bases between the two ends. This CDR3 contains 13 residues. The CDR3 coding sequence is TGTGCCAGCAGTCACGGGTCGAACACTGAAGCTTTCTTT. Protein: CASSHGSNTEAFF.

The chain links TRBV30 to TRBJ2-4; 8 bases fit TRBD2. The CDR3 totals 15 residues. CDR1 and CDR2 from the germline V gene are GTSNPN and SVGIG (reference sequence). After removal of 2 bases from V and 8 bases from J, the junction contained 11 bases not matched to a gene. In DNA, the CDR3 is TGTGCCTGGAGTTTGGGACTAGGGGGTCGGGACATTCAGTACTTC. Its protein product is CAWSLGLGGRDIQYF.

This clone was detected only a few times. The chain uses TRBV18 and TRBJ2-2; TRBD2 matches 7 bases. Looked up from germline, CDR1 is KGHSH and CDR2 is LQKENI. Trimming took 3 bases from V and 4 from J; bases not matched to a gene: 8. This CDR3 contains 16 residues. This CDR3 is CASSPSASGFTGELFF. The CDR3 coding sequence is TGTGCCAGCTCACCTTCGGCTAGCGGATTCACCGGGGAGCTGTTTTTT.

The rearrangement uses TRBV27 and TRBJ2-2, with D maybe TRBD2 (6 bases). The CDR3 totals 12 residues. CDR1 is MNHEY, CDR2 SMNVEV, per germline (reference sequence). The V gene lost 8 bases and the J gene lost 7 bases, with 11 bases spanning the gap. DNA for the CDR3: TGTGCCAGCTATACGCGGGGCGGGGAGCTGTTTTTT. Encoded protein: CASYTRGGELFF.

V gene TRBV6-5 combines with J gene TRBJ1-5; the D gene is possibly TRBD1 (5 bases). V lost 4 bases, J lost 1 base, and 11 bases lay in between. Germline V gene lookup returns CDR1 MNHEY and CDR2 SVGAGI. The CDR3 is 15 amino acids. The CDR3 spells CASSSPPGSNQPQHF. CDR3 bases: TGTGCCAGCAGTTCGCCCCCAGGGAGCAATCAGCCCCAGCATTTT.

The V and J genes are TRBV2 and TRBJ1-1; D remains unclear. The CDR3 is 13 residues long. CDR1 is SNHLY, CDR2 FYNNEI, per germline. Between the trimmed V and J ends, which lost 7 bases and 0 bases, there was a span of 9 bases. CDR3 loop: CASNQEMNTEAFF. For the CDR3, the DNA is TGTGCCAGCAATCAGGAAATGAACACTGAAGCTTTCTTT.

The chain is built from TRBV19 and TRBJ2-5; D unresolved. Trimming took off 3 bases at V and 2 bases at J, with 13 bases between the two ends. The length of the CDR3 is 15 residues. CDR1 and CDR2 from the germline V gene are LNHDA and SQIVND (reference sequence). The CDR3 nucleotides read TGTGCCAGTAGTATGGGCTCCGGTCTTCAAGAGACCCAGTACTTC. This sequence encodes CASSMGSGLQETQYF.

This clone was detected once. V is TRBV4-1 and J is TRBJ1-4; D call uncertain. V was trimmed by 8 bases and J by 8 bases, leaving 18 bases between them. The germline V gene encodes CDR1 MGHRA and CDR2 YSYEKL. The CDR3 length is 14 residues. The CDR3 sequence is CASSPGILAEKLFF. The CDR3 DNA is TGCGCCAGCTCCCCCGGGATATTGGCAGAAAAACTGTTTTTT.